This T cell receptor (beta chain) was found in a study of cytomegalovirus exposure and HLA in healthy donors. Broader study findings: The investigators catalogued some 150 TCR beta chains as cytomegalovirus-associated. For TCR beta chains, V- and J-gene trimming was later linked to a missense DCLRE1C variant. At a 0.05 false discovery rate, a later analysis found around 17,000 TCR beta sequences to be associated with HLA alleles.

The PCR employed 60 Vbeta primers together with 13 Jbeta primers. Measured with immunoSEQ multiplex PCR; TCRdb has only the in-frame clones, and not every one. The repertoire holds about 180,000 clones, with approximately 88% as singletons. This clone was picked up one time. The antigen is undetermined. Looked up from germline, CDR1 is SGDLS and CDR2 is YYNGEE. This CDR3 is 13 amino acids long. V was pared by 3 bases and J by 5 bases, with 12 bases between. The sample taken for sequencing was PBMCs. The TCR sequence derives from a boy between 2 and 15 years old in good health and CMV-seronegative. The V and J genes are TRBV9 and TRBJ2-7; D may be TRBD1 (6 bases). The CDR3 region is CASSAQGPNEQYF. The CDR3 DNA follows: TGTGCCAGCAGCGCCCAGGGGCCCAACGAGCAGTACTTC.